This T cell receptor beta chain was sequenced during a study of blood T cell repertoires in COVID-19. Trimming took off 0 bases at V and 5 bases at J, with 8 bases between the two ends. Germline CDR1 reads LGHNA; CDR2 reads YNFKEQ. The CDR3 contains 15 residues. Profiling relied on immunoSEQ multiplex PCR, and the TCRdb table lists in-frame clones only, not all of them. This sample yields about 200,000 clones, of which approximately 86% are seen a single time; approximately 2.2% belongs to the top ten. Either two negative PCRs, clearance, or symptom resolution qualified Cohort 3 donors as recovered. The V gene is TRBV4-2, the J gene TRBJ1-6; D is unclear. The sequenced material came from PBMCs or T cells enriched from blood (not recorded which). This receptor was obtained from a woman in her twenties or thirties who had recovered from COVID-19. The CDR3 sequence is CASSQEVLNNSPLHF. In nucleotides, the CDR3 is TGTGCCAGCAGCCAAGAGGTACTGAATAATTCACCCCTCCACTTT.